This entry is about one T cell receptor (beta chain). As yet, its antigen is unknown. This entry comes from a study of monozygotic twins with inflammatory bowel disease. Whole-study results and caveats: Any single strong signal or clonotype tied to IBD lacked support.

Making cDNA involved eight separate reactions per sample. Reprocessing the 5' RACE reads, TCRdb reports a single entry for every CDR3 protein and omits DNA. The table lists more than 75,000 distinct CDR3 sequences, with 7.4% in the top ten. There are 16 residues in the CDR3. Germline-derived CDR1 and CDR2 are SGHVS and FNYEAQ. What was sequenced was blood. This clonotype originated in a human donor with ulcerative colitis or Crohn's disease, or a healthy co-twin of an affected twin (not recorded which). V gene TRBV7-6 combines with J gene TRBJ2-3; the TRBD1 assignment by TCRdb is unverifiable without DNA. The CDR3 is CASSLEQGVSPDTQYF.